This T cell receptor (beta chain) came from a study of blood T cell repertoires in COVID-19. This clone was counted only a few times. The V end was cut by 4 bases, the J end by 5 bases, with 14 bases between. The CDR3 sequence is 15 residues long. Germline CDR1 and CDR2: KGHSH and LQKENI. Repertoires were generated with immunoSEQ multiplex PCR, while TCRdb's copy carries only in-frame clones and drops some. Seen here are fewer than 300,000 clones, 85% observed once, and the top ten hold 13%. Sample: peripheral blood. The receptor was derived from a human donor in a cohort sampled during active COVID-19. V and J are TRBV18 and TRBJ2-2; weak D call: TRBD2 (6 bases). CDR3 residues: CASSRRDSTTGELFF. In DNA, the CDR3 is TGTGCCAGCTCACGACGGGACTCCACGACCGGGGAGCTGTTTTTT.